The sequence of this T cell receptor beta chain was determined in a study of T cells in Graves' hyperthyroidism and ophthalmopathy. V shed 5 bases and J shed 6 bases, with 13 bases lying between them. Looked up from germline, CDR1 is MDHEN and CDR2 is SYDVKM. The CDR3 is 14 residues long. Study-level results: Researchers report that a 13 V-J model separated ophthalmopathy from stable hyperthyroidism. Blood also held most thyroid clonotypes expanded beyond 0.001.

As concerns this clonotype: Its antigen is unknown.

RNA transcripts served as the template for amplifying TCR beta CDR3 regions. Using the HTBI primer set, a first-round RT-PCR was run on the TCR CDR3. TCRdb analysed the multiplex PCR reads with MiXCR anew, one entry per CDR3 protein. The data show some 650,000 distinct CDR3 sequences, with about a sixth seen just once and more than 3% held by the top ten. Orbital computed tomography, thyroid ultrasound, serum thyroxine and TRAb, and clinical symptoms together informed the diagnoses. This TCR was recovered from a woman aged 40 to 55 with Graves' ophthalmopathy. The source material was blood. The chain links TRBV28 to TRBJ2-2; the D is unclear. The CDR3 DNA is TGTGCCAGCAGTCCTATAGGTCTTGCCGGGGAGCTGTTTTTT. It is translated as CASSPIGLAGELFF.